Listed below are T cell receptor beta chains from one sample, sequenced in a study of blood T cell repertoires in COVID-19. Assay used: immunoSEQ multiplex PCR; TCRdb lists only in-frame clones, some missing. The sample has approximately 60,000 clones; 65% to 90% are singletons. Material: peripheral blood. Receptors originate from a man aged 45-65 years with active COVID-19. Both conserved end residues are part of each CDR3. D genes are given only for firm matches. Clone size is shown for a subset of rows, as once, few, many or a class of expanded clone.

v_gene	abundance	d_gene	j_gene	CDR3aa	CDR3nt
TRBV18	-	TRBD1	TRBJ1-5	CASSQQGAVGNQPQHF	TGTGCCAGCTCACAACAGGGGGCGGTGGGCAATCAGCCCCAGCATTTT
TRBV18	-	-	TRBJ2-5	CASSPPQGVDETQYF	TGTGCCAGCTCACCACCGCAAGGAGTCGACGAGACCCAGTACTTC
TRBV7-6	-	-	TRBJ1-3	CASSVHGSSGNTIYF	TGTGCCAGCAGTGTTCACGGGTCCTCTGGAAACACCATATATTTT
TRBV4-1	-	-	TRBJ1-2	CASSQTRAGASYGYTF	TGCGCCAGCAGCCAAACTAGGGCAGGGGCGTCCTATGGCTACACCTTC
TRBV5-1	-	TRBD1	TRBJ2-2	CASSSDGQGAPGELFF	TGCGCCAGCAGCTCCGACGGACAGGGGGCGCCCGGGGAGCTGTTTTTT
TRBV19	-	-	TRBJ2-3	CASAADMREDTQYF	TGTGCCAGCGCGGCGGATATGAGGGAGGATACGCAGTATTTT
TRBV27	-	-	TRBJ2-3	CASSFIRRATDTQYF	TGTGCCAGCAGTTTTATCCGGAGGGCCACAGATACGCAGTATTTT
TRBV12-3/TRBV12-4	-	-	TRBJ1-2	CASIRGQDYGYTF	TGTGCCAGCATTAGAGGGCAAGACTATGGCTACACCTTC
TRBV3-1/TRBV3-2	-	-	TRBJ1-3	CASSQGIPGGGNTIYF	TGTGCCAGCAGCCAAGGTATACCTGGGGGCGGAAACACCATATATTTT
TRBV6-1	-	-	TRBJ1-5	CASSEGALLNQPQHF	TGTGCCAGCAGTGAAGGGGCACTCCTTAATCAGCCCCAGCATTTT
TRBV6-5	-	-	TRBJ2-7	CASSPGWGRSYEQYF	TGTGCCAGCAGCCCCGGGTGGGGCAGATCCTACGAGCAGTACTTC
TRBV7-2	-	-	TRBJ2-3	CASSLRDTQYF	TGTGCCAGCAGCTTGAGAGATACGCAGTATTTT
TRBV27	-	-	TRBJ2-7	CASSLRGLPSEYF	TGTGCCAGCAGTTTAAGAGGGCTGCCTTCCGAGTACTTC
TRBV18	-	TRBD2	TRBJ2-2	CASSWTSGGNTGELFF	TGTGCCAGCTCATGGACTAGCGGGGGTAACACCGGGGAGCTGTTTTTT
TRBV6-6	once	-	TRBJ1-2	CASSYSGGSGYTF	TGTGCCAGCAGTTACTCAGGGGGAAGTGGCTACACCTTC
TRBV19	-	TRBD2	TRBJ2-4	CASSKIAGGSNIQYF	TGTGCCAGTAGTAAGATAGCGGGAGGTTCGAACATTCAGTACTTC
TRBV10-3	-	-	TRBJ1-1	CAISARTANTEAFF	TGTGCCATCAGTGCGAGAACAGCGAACACTGAAGCTTTCTTT
TRBV18	-	-	TRBJ2-5	CASSPDTGTPQETQYF	TGTGCCAGCTCACCCGATACCGGGACACCCCAAGAGACCCAGTACTTC
TRBV28	-	-	TRBJ2-3	CASSPGLRTQYF	TGTGCCAGCAGCCCGGGTTTGAGGACGCAGTATTTT
TRBV6-5	-	TRBD2	TRBJ2-3	CASAFSGSTDTQYF	TGTGCCAGCGCTTTTAGCGGGAGCACAGATACGCAGTATTTT
TRBV12-5	-	-	TRBJ2-2	CASGPQGVSTGELFF	TGTGCTAGTGGTCCTCAGGGTGTTAGCACCGGGGAGCTGTTTTTT
TRBV10-3	-	-	TRBJ2-5	CAISLGRGETQYF	TGTGCCATCAGTTTGGGGCGTGGGGAGACCCAGTACTTC
TRBV25-1	-	TRBD1	TRBJ2-7	CASSEYKQGGYEQYF	TGTGCCAGCAGTGAATATAAACAGGGGGGCTACGAGCAGTACTTC
TRBV2	-	-	TRBJ1-2	CACPGADTNYGYTF	TGTGCCTGCCCGGGAGCAGACACTAACTATGGCTACACCTTC
TRBV5-1	-	TRBD2	TRBJ2-5	CASNLLAEQETQYF	TGCGCCAGCAACCTACTAGCGGAGCAAGAGACCCAGTACTTC
TRBV6-1	many	-	TRBJ2-1	CASSEVGHYYNEQFF	TGTGCCAGCAGTGAAGTAGGTCACTACTACAATGAGCAGTTCTTC
TRBV6-1	-	-	TRBJ1-2	CASSEAQGRAGYGYTF	TGTGCCAGCAGTGAAGCGCAAGGACGGGCGGGCTATGGCTACACCTTC
TRBV5-1	-	TRBD2	TRBJ2-7	CASSLGTSGEQYF	TGCGCCAGCAGCTTGGGGACTAGTGGTGAGCAGTACTTC
TRBV9	-	TRBD2	TRBJ2-7	CASSAGTSGGQYF	TGTGCCAGCAGCGCCGGGACTAGCGGGGGGCAGTACTTC
TRBV18	-	TRBD1	TRBJ1-2	CASSPPGDREGYTF	TGTGCCAGCTCACCACCGGGGGACAGAGAAGGCTACACCTTC
TRBV19	-	-	TRBJ1-5	CASINLMGASNQPQHF	TGTGCCAGTATTAACCTGATGGGAGCTAGCAATCAGCCCCAGCATTTT
TRBV28	-	TRBD2	TRBJ2-1	CASSPVGRGARYNEQFF	TGTGCCAGCAGTCCGGTTGGGAGGGGCGCCCGGTACAATGAGCAGTTCTTC
TRBV19	-	-	TRBJ1-6	CASSIGSRGSNSPLHF	TGTGCCAGTAGTATAGGGTCCCGAGGGTCGAATTCACCCCTCCACTTT
TRBV7-2	-	-	TRBJ2-1	CASTVGTRYNEQFF	TGTGCCAGCACCGTAGGCACTAGGTACAATGAGCAGTTCTTC
TRBV27	-	-	TRBJ2-3	CATWLASSTDTQYF	TGTGCGACGTGGCTAGCGTCTAGCACAGATACGCAGTATTTT
TRBV6-1	once	-	TRBJ2-4	CASSKEFLAKNIQYF	TGTGCCAGCAGTAAAGAATTTCTAGCCAAAAACATTCAGTACTTC
TRBV25-1	-	-	TRBJ2-1	CASSESGPNYNEQFF	TGTGCCAGCAGTGAAAGCGGGCCGAACTACAATGAGCAGTTCTTC
TRBV7-2	-	-	TRBJ1-2	CASSLDWTVYGYTF	TGTGCCAGCAGCCTGGACTGGACAGTCTATGGCTACACCTTC
TRBV5-1	-	TRBD2	TRBJ2-5	CASSLSSGHQETQYF	TGCGCCAGCAGCTTGTCTAGCGGGCACCAAGAGACCCAGTACTTC
TRBV25-1	-	TRBD1	TRBJ2-7	CASSEFGTGTYEQYF	TGTGCCAGCAGTGAATTTGGGACAGGGACCTACGAGCAGTACTTC
TRBV7-3	-	-	TRBJ2-3	CASSLTRGDTQYF	TGTGCCAGCAGCTTAACGCGAGGAGATACGCAGTATTTT
TRBV6-5	-	-	TRBJ1-6	CASSYSAGAPYSPLHF	TGTGCCAGCAGTTACTCGGCAGGGGCACCTTATTCACCCCTCCACTTT
TRBV19	-	-	TRBJ1-1	CASSPRRGNTEAFF	TGTGCCAGTAGCCCCAGGAGGGGGAACACTGAAGCTTTCTTT
TRBV28	-	TRBD1	TRBJ2-1	CASSPRTGRAYNEQFF	TGTGCCAGCAGTCCCCGGACAGGGAGAGCCTACAATGAGCAGTTCTTC
TRBV3-1/TRBV3-2	-	-	TRBJ1-1	CASSQVANTEAFF	TGTGCCAGCAGCCAAGTGGCTAACACTGAAGCTTTCTTT
TRBV6-5	-	-	TRBJ2-1	CASTRAEGNEQFF	TGTGCCAGCACTCGGGCCGAGGGAAATGAGCAGTTCTTC
TRBV5-3	-	TRBD1	TRBJ1-4	CARSNSAYRGNQKLFF	TGTGCCAGAAGCAATTCCGCATACAGGGGTAATCAAAAACTGTTTTTT
TRBV19	-	-	TRBJ2-3	CASSAGLWTDTQYF	TGTGCCAGTAGTGCGGGACTTTGGACAGATACGCAGTATTTT
TRBV5-6	-	TRBD1	TRBJ1-2	CASSSGTAYGYTF	TGTGCCAGCAGCTCCGGGACAGCCTATGGCTACACCTTC
TRBV9	-	-	TRBJ2-7	CASSITTGPDEQYF	TGTGCCAGCAGCATCACTACAGGGCCCGACGAGCAGTACTTC
TRBV5-1	once	TRBD2	TRBJ2-3	CASSLAGGDTDTQYF	TGCGCCAGCAGCTTGGCGGGGGGGGACACAGATACGCAGTATTTT
TRBV7-2	-	TRBD1	TRBJ2-7	CASLGQGRYEQYF	TGTGCCAGCCTGGGACAGGGGAGATACGAGCAGTACTTC